Below are 18 T cell receptor beta chains sequenced from a single sample in a study of technical replicates of blood from several donors. Assay: immunoSEQ multiplex PCR; the TCRdb copy retains only in-frame clones and omits some. Of around 81,000 clones detected, approximately 94% appear once; the ten largest clones hold 0.3% to 0.4%. Specimen: T cells isolated from PBMCs. The receptors were sampled from a human donor in good health.

The chain uses TRBV5-1 and TRBJ2-7; a possible D gene is TRBD1 (6 bases). Germline values: CDR1 SGHRS, CDR2 YFSETQ. The CDR3 length is 15 residues. V lost 0 bases and J lost 4, with 14 bases in between. CDR3: CASSLEDSVRYEQYF. The DNA for the CDR3 is TGCGCCAGCAGCTTGGAGGACAGCGTCCGATACGAGCAGTACTTC.

This chain connects TRBV30 to TRBJ2-1; 7 bases align to TRBD1. This CDR3 contains 14 residues. Looked up from germline, CDR1 is GTSNPN and CDR2 is SVGIG (reference sequence). V trimming: 4 bases; J trimming: 2 bases; junction bases outside the gene matches: 5. CDR3 coding DNA: TGTGCCTGGAACCGGGACAGAGCCTACAATGAGCAGTTCTTC. Translating it yields CAWNRDRAYNEQFF.

V usage is TRBV4-2 and J usage is TRBJ2-1, with D unresolved. CDR1 LGHNA and CDR2 YNFKEQ come from the germline V gene. The CDR3 is 15 residues long. With 0 bases removed from V and 0 bases from J, the gap between germline ends came to 6 bases. The CDR3: CASSQDASSYNEQFF. The CDR3 region has the DNA TGTGCCAGCAGCCAAGACGCCAGCTCCTACAATGAGCAGTTCTTC.

The V gene is TRBV7-2, the J gene TRBJ1-1, with 9 bases that match TRBD1. The CDR3 has 13 residues. The trim removed 4 bases at V and 5 bases at J, leaving 2 bases unmatched. Germline CDR1 reads SGHTA; CDR2 reads FQGNSA. CDR3 amino acids: CASSWTGATEAFF. The CDR3 DNA reads TGTGCCAGCAGCTGGACAGGGGCTACTGAAGCTTTCTTT.

The chain employs TRBV20-1 and TRBJ1-2; no definite D call. Trimming took 7 bases from V and 8 from J, leaving 5 bases between them. The germline V gene encodes CDR1 DFQATT and CDR2 SNEGSKA (reference sequence). The CDR3 covers 8 residues. The chain's CDR3 is CSDSGYTF. For the CDR3, the DNA is TGCAGTGACTCCGGCTACACCTTC.

The chain employs TRBV4-3 and TRBJ1-2; D is unclear. The CDR3 runs 14 residues. V gave up 0 bases and J gave up 2 bases, with 7 bases separating them. Germline CDR1 reads LGHNA; CDR2 reads YSLEER. The CDR3 DNA reads TGCGCCAGCAGCCAAGACCTCTCCAACTATGGCTACACCTTC. It specifies CASSQDLSNYGYTF.

This chain links TRBV19 with TRBJ1-5; no definite D call. This CDR3 is 13 amino acids long. Trimming took off 5 bases at V and 1 base at J, with 6 bases between the two ends. CDR1 is LNHDA, CDR2 SQIVND, per germline (reference sequence). The CDR3 loop reads CASSPLSNQPQHF. The CDR3 DNA is TGTGCCAGTAGTCCCCTCAGCAATCAGCCCCAGCATTTT.

This rearrangement joins TRBV30 to TRBJ2-7, with 7 bases that match TRBD1. CDR1 is GTSNPN, CDR2 SVGIG, per germline (reference sequence). This CDR3 is built from 14 residues. V was pared by 3 bases and J by 2 bases, with 7 bases of the junction left unmatched. The CDR3 DNA sequence: TGTGCCTGGAGAGACTACAGGGGACCCTACGAGCAGTACTTC. It is translated as CAWRDYRGPYEQYF.

This clone was detected only a few times. The V gene is TRBV6-1, the J gene TRBJ2-2, with 9 bases that match TRBD1. Germline V gene sequence: CDR1 MNHNS, CDR2 SASEGT. This CDR3 is 14 amino acids long. V shed 8 bases, J shed 4 bases, and the junction held 5 bases outside the gene matches. CDR3 nucleotide sequence: TGTGCCAGCCACGGGACAGGGCTCACCGGGGAGCTGTTTTTT. This gives the protein CASHGTGLTGELFF.

This chain connects TRBV28 to TRBJ2-7, with TRBD1 as a possible D gene (6 bases). V was cut by 6 bases and J by 1 base, with 19 bases left in between. This CDR3 spans 16 amino acids. The germline V gene has CDR1 MDHEN and CDR2 SYDVKM. The CDR3 DNA reads TGTGCCAGCAGCCCGGCCACAATACAGGGTTCCTACGAGCAGTACTTC. Translation gives CASSPATIQGSYEQYF.

V is TRBV9 and J is TRBJ2-7; D gene uncertain. V was pared by 2 bases and J by 1 base, with 10 bases between. The CDR3 has 14 amino acids. The germline CDR1 and CDR2 sequences are SGDLS and YYNGEE. CDR3 amino acids: CASSVFPGSYEQYF. In nucleotides, the CDR3 is TGTGCCAGCAGCGTTTTCCCGGGTTCCTACGAGCAGTACTTC.

This clone was seen once. The chain links TRBV7-2 to TRBJ2-5; 7 positions agree with TRBD1. The CDR3 covers 14 residues. CDR1 is SGHTA and CDR2 is FQGNSA in the germline V gene. The V and J ends lost 3 bases and 4 bases, in that order; junction bases with no gene match: 5. The CDR3 reads CASSFTGVRETQYF. The DNA of the CDR3 is TGTGCCAGCAGCTTTACAGGGGTGCGAGAGACCCAGTACTTC.

The chain has TRBV5-4 and TRBJ2-1; possible D gene TRBD1, 5 bases. V shed 4 bases and J shed 6 bases, with 8 bases lying between them. CDR3 length: 12 amino acids. Germline-derived CDR1 and CDR2 are SGHNT and YYREEE (reference sequence). CDR3: CASSGASNEQFF. DNA for the CDR3: TGTGCCAGCAGCGGGGCCTCCAATGAGCAGTTCTTC.

The V call is TRBV5-1, the J call TRBJ2-7; tentatively, D is TRBD1 (5 bases). The length of the CDR3 is 13 residues. The V end was cut by 5 bases, the J end by 2 bases, with 11 bases between. Germline V gene data show CDR1 as SGHRS and CDR2 as YFSETQ. For the CDR3, the DNA is TGCGCCAGCAGTACAACAGGTCCCTACGAGCAGTACTTC. It codes for CASSTTGPYEQYF.

This clone is a singleton in its sample. The V call is TRBV6-5, the J call TRBJ2-1; D call uncertain. This CDR3 is built from 11 residues. V was shortened by 5 bases and J by 6 bases, with 5 bases between the two germline ends. Germline CDR1 is MNHEY and CDR2 is SVGAGI. In nucleotides, the CDR3 is TGTGCCAGCAGTGTTCTCAATGAGCAGTTCTTC. Protein sequence: CASSVLNEQFF.

The gene calls are TRBV27 and TRBJ2-1; the D gene is possibly TRBD1 (6 bases). The CDR3 extends over 15 amino acids. V gave up 5 bases and J gave up 4 bases, with 15 bases separating them. CDR1 and CDR2 from the germline V gene are MNHEY and SMNVEV (reference sequence). CDR3 nucleotide sequence: TGTGCCAGCAGTCTCACGGACAGAGAGTACAATGAGCAGTTCTTC. It yields the protein CASSLTDREYNEQFF.

The chain carries TRBV19 and TRBJ2-7; 11 bases line up with TRBD1. V gave up 3 bases and J gave up 1 base; unmatched junction bases: 5. Germline CDR1 reads LNHDA; CDR2 reads SQIVND (reference sequence). This CDR3 contains 16 residues. The CDR3 DNA reads as TGTGCCAGTAGTATCGGAGGGACAGGGGGTTCCTACGAGCAGTACTTC. Translated: CASSIGGTGGSYEQYF.

The chain employs TRBV6-5 and TRBJ2-5, with 7 bases matching TRBD1. CDR3 length: 13 residues. Germline values: CDR1 MNHEY, CDR2 SVGAGI. After removal of 6 bases from V and 4 bases from J, the junction contained 5 bases not matched to a gene. The CDR3 coding sequence is TGTGCCAGCAGCCCCTCAGGGGGAGAGACCCAGTACTTC. It codes for CASSPSGGETQYF.